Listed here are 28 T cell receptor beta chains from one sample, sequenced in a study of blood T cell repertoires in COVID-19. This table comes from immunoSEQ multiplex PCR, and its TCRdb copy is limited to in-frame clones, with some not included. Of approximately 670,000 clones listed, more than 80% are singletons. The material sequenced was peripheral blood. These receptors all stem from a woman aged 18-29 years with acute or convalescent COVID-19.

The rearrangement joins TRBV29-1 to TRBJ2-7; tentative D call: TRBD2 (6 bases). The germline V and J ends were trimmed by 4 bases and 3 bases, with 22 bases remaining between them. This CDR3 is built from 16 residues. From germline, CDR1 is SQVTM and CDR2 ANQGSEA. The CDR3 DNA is TGCAGCGTTGTTGACGACCCGGGACTGACTGTCTACGAGCAGTACTTC. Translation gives CSVVDDPGLTVYEQYF.

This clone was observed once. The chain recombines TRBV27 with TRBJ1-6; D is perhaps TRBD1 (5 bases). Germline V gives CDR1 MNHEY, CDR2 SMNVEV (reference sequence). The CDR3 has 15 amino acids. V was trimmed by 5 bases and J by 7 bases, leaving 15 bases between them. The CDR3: CASSTMEGRNSPLHF. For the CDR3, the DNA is TGTGCCAGCAGTACAATGGAGGGACGCAATTCACCCCTCCACTTT.

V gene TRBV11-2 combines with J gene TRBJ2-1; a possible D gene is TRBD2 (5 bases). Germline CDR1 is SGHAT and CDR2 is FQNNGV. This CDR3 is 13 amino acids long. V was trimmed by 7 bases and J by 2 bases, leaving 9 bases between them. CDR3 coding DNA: TGTGCCAGCACACCGGGGACCTACAATGAGCAGTTCTTC. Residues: CASTPGTYNEQFF.

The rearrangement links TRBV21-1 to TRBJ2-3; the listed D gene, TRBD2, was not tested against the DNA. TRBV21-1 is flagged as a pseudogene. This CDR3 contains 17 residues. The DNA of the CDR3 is TGTGCCAGCAGCAAAATAGGCGATAGCGGCTCCACAGATACGCAGTATTTT. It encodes CASSKIGDSGSTDTQYF.

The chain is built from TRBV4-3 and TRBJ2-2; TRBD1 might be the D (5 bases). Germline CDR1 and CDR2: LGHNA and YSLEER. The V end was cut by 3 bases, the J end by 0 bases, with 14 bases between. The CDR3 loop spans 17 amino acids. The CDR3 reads CASSQGLGAANTGELFF. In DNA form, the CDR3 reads TGCGCCAGCAGCCAGGGGCTAGGGGCGGCGAACACCGGGGAGCTGTTTTTT.

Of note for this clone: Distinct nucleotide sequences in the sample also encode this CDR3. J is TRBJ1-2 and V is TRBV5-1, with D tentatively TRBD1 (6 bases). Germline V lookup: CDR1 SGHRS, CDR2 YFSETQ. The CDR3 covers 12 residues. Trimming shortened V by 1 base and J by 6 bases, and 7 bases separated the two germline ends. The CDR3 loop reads CASSLTGNGYTF. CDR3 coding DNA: TGCGCCAGCAGCTTGACAGGGAATGGCTACACCTTC.

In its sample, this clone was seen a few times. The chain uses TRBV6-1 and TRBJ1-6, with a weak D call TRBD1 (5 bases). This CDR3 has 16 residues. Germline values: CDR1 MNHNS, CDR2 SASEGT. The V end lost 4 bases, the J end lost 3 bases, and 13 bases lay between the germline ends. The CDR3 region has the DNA TGTGCCAGCAGTGTTACTCCGACAGTCTATAATTCACCCCTCCACTTT. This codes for CASSVTPTVYNSPLHF.

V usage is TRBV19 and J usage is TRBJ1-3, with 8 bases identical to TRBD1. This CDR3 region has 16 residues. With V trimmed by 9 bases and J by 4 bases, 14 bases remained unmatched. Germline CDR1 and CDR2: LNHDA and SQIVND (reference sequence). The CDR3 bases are TGTGCCAGCACCAATAGACAGGGGATTTACGGAAACACCATATATTTT. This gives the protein CASTNRQGIYGNTIYF.

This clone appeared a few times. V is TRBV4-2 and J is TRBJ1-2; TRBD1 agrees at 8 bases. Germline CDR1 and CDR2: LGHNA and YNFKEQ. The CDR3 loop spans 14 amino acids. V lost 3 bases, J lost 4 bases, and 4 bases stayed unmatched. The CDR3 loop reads CASSHGQGAYGYTF. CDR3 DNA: TGTGCCAGCAGCCACGGCCAGGGGGCCTATGGCTACACCTTC.

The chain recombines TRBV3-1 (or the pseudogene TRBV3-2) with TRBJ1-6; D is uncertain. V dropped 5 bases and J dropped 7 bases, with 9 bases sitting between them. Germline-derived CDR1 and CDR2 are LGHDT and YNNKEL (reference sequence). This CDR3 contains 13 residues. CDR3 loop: CASSAGPNSPLHF. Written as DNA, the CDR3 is TGTGCCAGCAGCGCAGGTCCGAATTCACCCCTCCACTTT.

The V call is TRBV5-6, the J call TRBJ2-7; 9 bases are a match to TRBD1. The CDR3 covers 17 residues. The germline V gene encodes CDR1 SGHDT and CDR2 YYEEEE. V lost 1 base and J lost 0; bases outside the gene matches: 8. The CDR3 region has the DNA TGTGCCAGCAGCTTGCTTACAGGGGGCACCGTCTCCTACGAGCAGTACTTC. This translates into CASSLLTGGTVSYEQYF. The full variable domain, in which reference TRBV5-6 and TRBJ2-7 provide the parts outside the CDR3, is DAGVTQSPTHLIKTRGQQVTLRCSPKSGHDTVSWYQQALGQGPQFIFQYYEEEERQRGNFPDRFSGHQFPNYSSELNVNALLLGDSALYLCASSLLTGGTVSYEQYFGPGTRLTVT.

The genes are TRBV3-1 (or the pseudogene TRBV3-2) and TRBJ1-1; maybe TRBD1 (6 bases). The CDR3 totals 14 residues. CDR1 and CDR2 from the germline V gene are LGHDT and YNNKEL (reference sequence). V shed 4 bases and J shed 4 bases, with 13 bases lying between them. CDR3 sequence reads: CASSPTGLSTEAFF. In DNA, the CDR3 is TGTGCCAGCAGCCCCACAGGGTTATCCACTGAAGCTTTCTTT.

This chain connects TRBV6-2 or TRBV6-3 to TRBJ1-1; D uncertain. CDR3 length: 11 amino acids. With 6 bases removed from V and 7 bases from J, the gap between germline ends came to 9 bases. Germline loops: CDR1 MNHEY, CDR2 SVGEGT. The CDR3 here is CASSRADEAFF. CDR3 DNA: TGTGCCAGCAGCCGGGCCGATGAAGCTTTCTTT.

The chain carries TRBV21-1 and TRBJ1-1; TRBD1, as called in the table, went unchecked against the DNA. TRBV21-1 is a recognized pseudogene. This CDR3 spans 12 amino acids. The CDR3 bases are TGTGCCAGACTAGGACAGGTCTCTGAAGCTTTCTTT. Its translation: CARLGQVSEAFF.

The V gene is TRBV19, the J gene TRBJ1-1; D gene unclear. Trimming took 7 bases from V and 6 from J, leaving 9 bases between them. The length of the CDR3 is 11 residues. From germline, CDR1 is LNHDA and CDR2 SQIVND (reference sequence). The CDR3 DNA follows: TGTGCCAGTACCCATAGAGCTGAAGCTTTCTTT. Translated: CASTHRAEAFF.

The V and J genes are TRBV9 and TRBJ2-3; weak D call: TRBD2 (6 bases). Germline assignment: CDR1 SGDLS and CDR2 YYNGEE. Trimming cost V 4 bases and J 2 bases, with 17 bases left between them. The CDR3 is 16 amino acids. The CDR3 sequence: CASSPPLAPDTDTQYF. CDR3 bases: TGTGCCAGCAGCCCACCCCTAGCGCCTGACACAGATACGCAGTATTTT.

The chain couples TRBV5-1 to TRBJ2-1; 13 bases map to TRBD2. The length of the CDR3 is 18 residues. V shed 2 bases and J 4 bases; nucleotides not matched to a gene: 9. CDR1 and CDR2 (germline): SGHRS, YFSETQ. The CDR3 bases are TGCGCCAGCAGCTTTACTAGACTAGCGGGGGGCCGTTACAATGAGCAGTTCTTC. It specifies CASSFTRLAGGRYNEQFF.

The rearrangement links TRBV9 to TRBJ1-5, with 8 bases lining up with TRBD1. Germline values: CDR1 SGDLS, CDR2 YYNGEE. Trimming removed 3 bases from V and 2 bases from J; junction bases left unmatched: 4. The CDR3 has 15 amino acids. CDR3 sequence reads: CASSAGQGRNQPQHF. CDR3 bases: TGTGCCAGCAGCGCCGGACAGGGACGCAATCAGCCCCAGCATTTT.

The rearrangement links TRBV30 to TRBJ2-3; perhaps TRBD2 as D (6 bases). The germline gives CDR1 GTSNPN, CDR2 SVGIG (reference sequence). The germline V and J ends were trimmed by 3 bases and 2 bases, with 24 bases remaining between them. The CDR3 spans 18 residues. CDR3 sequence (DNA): TGTGCCTGGAGACCTAAACCCGGGGTCCAGCGGGCCACAGATACGCAGTATTTT. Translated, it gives CAWRPKPGVQRATDTQYF.

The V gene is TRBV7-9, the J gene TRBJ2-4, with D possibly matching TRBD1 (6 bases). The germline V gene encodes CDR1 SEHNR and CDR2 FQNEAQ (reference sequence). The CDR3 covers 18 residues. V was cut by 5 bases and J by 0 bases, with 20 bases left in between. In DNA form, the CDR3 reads TGTGCCAGCAGCACCAGCGGACAGAGCTTCCTAGCCAAAAACATTCAGTACTTC. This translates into CASSTSGQSFLAKNIQYF.

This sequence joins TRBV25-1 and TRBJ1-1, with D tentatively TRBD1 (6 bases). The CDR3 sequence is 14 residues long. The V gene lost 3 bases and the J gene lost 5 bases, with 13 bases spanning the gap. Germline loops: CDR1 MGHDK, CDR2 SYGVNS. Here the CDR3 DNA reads TGTGCCAGCAGTGATAGGGGGTGGAGGACTGAAGCTTTCTTT. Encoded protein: CASSDRGWRTEAFF.

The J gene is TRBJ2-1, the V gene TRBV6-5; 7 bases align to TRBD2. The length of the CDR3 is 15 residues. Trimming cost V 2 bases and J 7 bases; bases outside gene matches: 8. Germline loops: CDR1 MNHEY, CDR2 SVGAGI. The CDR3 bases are TGTGCCAGCAGTTACATCGGCGGGGGAGGTAATGAGCAGTTCTTC. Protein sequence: CASSYIGGGGNEQFF.

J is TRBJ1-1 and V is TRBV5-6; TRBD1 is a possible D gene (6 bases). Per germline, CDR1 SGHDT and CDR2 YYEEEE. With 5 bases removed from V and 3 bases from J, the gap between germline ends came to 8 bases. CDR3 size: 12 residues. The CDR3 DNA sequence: TGTGCCAGCAGTCCAGGGGACACTGAAGCTTTCTTT. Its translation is CASSPGDTEAFF.

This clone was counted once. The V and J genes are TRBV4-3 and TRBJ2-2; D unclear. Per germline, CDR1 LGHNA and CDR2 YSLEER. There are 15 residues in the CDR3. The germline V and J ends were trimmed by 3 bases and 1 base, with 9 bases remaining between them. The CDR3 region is CASSQLSGNTGELFF. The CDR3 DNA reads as TGCGCCAGCAGCCAGCTGTCCGGGAACACCGGGGAGCTGTTTTTT.

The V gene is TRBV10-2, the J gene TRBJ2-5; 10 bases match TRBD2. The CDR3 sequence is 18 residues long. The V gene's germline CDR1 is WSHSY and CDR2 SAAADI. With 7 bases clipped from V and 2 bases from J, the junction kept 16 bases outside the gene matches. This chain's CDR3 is CASKGLAGAELGQETQYF. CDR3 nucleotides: TGCGCCAGCAAGGGGCTAGCGGGGGCCGAGCTGGGGCAAGAGACCCAGTACTTC.

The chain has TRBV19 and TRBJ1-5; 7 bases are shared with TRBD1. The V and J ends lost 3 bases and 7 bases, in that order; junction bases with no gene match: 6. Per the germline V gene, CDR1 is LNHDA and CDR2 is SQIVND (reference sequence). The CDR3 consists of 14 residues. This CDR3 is CASSMVDREQPQHF. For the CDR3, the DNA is TGTGCCAGTAGTATGGTAGACAGGGAGCAGCCCCAGCATTTT.

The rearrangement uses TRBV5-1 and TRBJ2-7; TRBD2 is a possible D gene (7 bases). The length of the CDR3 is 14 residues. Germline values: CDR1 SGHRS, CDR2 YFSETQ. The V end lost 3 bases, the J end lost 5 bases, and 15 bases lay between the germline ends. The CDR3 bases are TGCGCCAGCAGCTCCCGCGGGGGCCGTGACGAGCAGTACTTC. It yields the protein CASSSRGGRDEQYF.

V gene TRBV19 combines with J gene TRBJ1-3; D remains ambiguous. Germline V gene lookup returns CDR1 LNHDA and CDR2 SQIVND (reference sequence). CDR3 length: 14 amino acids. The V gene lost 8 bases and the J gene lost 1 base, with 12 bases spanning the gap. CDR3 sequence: CASRYSVSGNTIYF. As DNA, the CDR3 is TGTGCCAGTCGCTACAGTGTTTCTGGAAACACCATATATTTT. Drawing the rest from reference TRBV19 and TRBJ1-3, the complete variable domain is DGGITQSPKYLFRKEGQNVTLSCEQNLNHDAMYWYRQDPGQGLRLIYYSQIVNDFQKGDIAEGYSVSREKKESFPLTVTSAQKNPTAFYLCASRYSVSGNTIYFGEGSWLTVV.